Listed below are T cell receptor beta chains from one sample, sequenced in a study of blood T cell repertoires in COVID-19. Profiling relied on immunoSEQ multiplex PCR, and the TCRdb table lists in-frame clones only, not all of them. Found here are approximately 70,000 clones, approximately 87% of them singletons; the top ten hold about 2.7%. The sequencing sample was made of peripheral blood. These receptors all come from a human donor in a cohort sampled during active COVID-19. CDR3s include the opening cysteine and the closing phenylalanine or tryptophan.

CDR3 | V
CASSVNRGNEQYF | TRBV19
CASSLGGSGNGELFF | TRBV7-2
CASNTRGPMGDEKLFF | TRBV2
CASSRHDRDNEQFF | TRBV5-4
CASITGGTGYSYNEQFF | TRBV28
CASSSRGQASGNTIYF | TRBV5-4
CAWSAPGGGTPREQYF | TRBV30
CASSLSGRARETQYF | TRBV28
CASSLGWGLAKNIQYF | TRBV5-1
CASSLQGADQPQHF | TRBV18
CASSYSPARSNQPQHF | TRBV6-2/TRBV6-3
CATSRDPHRGVQETQYF | TRBV15
CASSESGAGDPGANVLTF | TRBV9
CASSRGFGANVLTF | TRBV6-2/TRBV6-3
CASSEYGGGQPQHF | TRBV25-1
CASSSGGADGTEAFF | TRBV28
CASRGRALSLDTQYF | TRBV28
CASSQTWGEGNQPQHF | TRBV4-3
CASSWGTGGTEAFF | TRBV27
CASSLAAVSSYNEQFF | TRBV7-6
CASSFPGHPVSGNTIYF | TRBV7-9
CASSQGDFAPSGQYF | TRBV3-1/TRBV3-2
CASSLLLAGTTDTQYF | TRBV5-4
CASTEGRAYGYTF | TRBV12-3/TRBV12-4
CASSQGLAVPSYEQYF | TRBV4-2